Each of the 5 T cell receptor beta chains below was sequenced from the same sample in a study of post-analysis software for immune sequencing data (dated by TCRdb to the mid-2010s). On the study overall, not on this receptor specifically: Several TRBV segments, including TRBV5-6, TRBV5-1 and TRBV20-1, were significantly more frequent in patients than controls.

These receptors' targets are unknown. Library prep was done by PCR. The data were produced on an Illumina HiSeq 2500. Unique molecular identifiers were incorporated into TCR beta cDNA libraries to reduce PCR and sequencing biases. Clones were called with MiXCR by TCRdb after fastp trimmed the public reads at Q25, and only in-frame beta chains were retained. When rows share a CDR3 protein, they turn into one entry using the most common DNA and genes. The sample table holds 750,000 to 900,000 distinct CDR3 sequences, of which roughly 46% were seen once. Just under 5% of the sample is in the top ten clones. The specimen was blood. These receptor sequences come from a girl aged 5 to 17 with multiple sclerosis.

DNA of the CDR3: TGTGCCTTTCGGGACGGGCGGGGAGATACGCAGTATTTT. Encoded protein: CAFRDGRGDTQYF. This chain links TRBV10-3 with TRBJ2-3, with a tentative D call TRBD2 (6 bases). From germline, CDR1 is ENHRY and CDR2 SYGVKD. The V end was cut by 11 bases, the J end by 5 bases, with 17 bases between. The CDR3 extends over 13 amino acids.

The gene calls are TRBV4-3 and TRBJ2-1; TRBD2 matches at 12 bases. Germline CDR1 LGHNA, CDR2 YSLEER. V shed 0 bases and J 8 bases; nucleotides not matched to a gene: 8. The length of the CDR3 is 17 residues. The CDR3 spells CASSQDASGRALDEQFF. CDR3 DNA sequence: TGCGCCAGCAGCCAAGACGCTAGCGGGAGGGCCTTGGATGAGCAGTTCTTC.

The chain recombines TRBV29-1 with TRBJ2-5; 7 bases match TRBD2. The DNA end is a closer match to TRBJ2-7, so the J assignment may be wrong. The CDR3 loop spans 13 amino acids. Germline CDR1 is SQVTM and CDR2 is ANQGSEA. CDR3: CSVALADSYEQYF. In DNA, the CDR3 is TGCAGCGTTGCGCTAGCGGATAGTTACGAGCAGTACTTC.

As regards this clonotype: A much bigger clone sits one base away, suggesting this may be a read error. The V gene is TRBV20-1, the J gene TRBJ2-6; D might be TRBD1 or TRBD2, each matching 6 bases. V shed 5 bases and J shed 0 bases, with 23 bases lying between them. The CDR3 length is 19 residues. The germline CDR1 and CDR2 sequences are DFQATT and SNEGSKA (reference sequence). The CDR3 nucleotides read TGCAGTGCTGTCTGGCGGGGACATGACAAACGCTCTGGGGCCAACGTCCTGACTTTC. Amino acids: CSAVWRGHDKRSGANVLTF.

This chain uses TRBV29-1 with TRBJ2-1, with 8 bases fitting TRBD2. The trim removed 3 bases at V and 0 bases at J, leaving 7 bases unmatched. The length of the CDR3 is 16 residues. Germline V CDR1 and CDR2: SQVTM, ANQGSEA. The CDR3 nucleotides read TGCAGCGTTGAGGCTTCGGGACTAGGCTCCTACAATGAGCAGTTCTTC. Translating it yields CSVEASGLGSYNEQFF.